One sample yielded the 31 T cell receptor beta chains listed below, sequenced in a study of blood T cells in healthy people across ages. For the second PCR, which ran for 7 to 11 cycles, a sample-barcoded 5' primer and a J-beta primer mix were used. Each CDR3 protein is one row after TCRdb ran MiXCR on the 5' RACE reads. The profile shows under 1,100,000 distinct CDR3 sequences, around 27% of them singletons. In addition, the sample was reused for a study of T cells of mothers and their children.

Sample: blood. Receptors originate from a girl aged 2-10 years in good health.

The chain carries TRBV4-1 and TRBJ1-5, with D possibly TRBD1 on 5 matching bases. The CDR3 length is 14 residues. The V end lost 3 bases, the J end lost 4 bases, and 10 bases lay between the germline ends. Germline assignment: CDR1 MGHRA and CDR2 YSYEKL. The CDR3 bases are TGCGCCAGCAGCCACCCAGGGAGAAATCAGCCCCAGCATTTT. It specifies CASSHPGRNQPQHF.

V gene TRBV12-3 or TRBV12-4 combines with J gene TRBJ1-2; tentatively, D is TRBD1 (5 bases). The CDR3 has 14 residues. Trimming removed 4 bases from V and 8 bases from J, with 17 bases in between. The CDR3: CASSSDLVGEGYTF. CDR3 nucleotide sequence: TGTGCCAGCAGTTCTGACCTTGTGGGGGAGGGCTACACCTTC.

This clonotype has more than one count but fewer than ten. The J gene is TRBJ2-1, the V gene TRBV5-6, with D uncertain. This CDR3 is built from 17 residues. V was cut by 0 bases and J by 4 bases, with 17 bases left in between. Germline values: CDR1 SGHDT, CDR2 YYEEEE. This chain's CDR3 is CASSLARRAISYNEQFF. In DNA, the CDR3 is TGTGCCAGCAGCTTGGCCCGTCGGGCAATCTCTTACAATGAGCAGTTCTTC.

The chain links TRBV20-1 to TRBJ2-3; D possibly uses TRBD1 or TRBD2 (5 bases each). The CDR3 has 14 residues. Per the germline V gene, CDR1 is DFQATT and CDR2 is SNEGSKA (reference sequence). V lost 5 bases and J 2 bases, leaving 14 bases between the germline ends. The CDR3, as DNA: TGCAGTGCTGACCGGGACCTTTACACAGATACGCAGTATTTT. It yields the protein CSADRDLYTDTQYF.

This chain connects TRBV7-2 to TRBJ2-7; 7 positions match TRBD2. Trimming cost V 5 bases and J 6 bases; bases outside gene matches: 13. The germline gives CDR1 SGHTA, CDR2 FQGNSA. The CDR3 runs 15 residues. CDR3 loop: CASSAWDYLMGEQYF. For the CDR3, the DNA is TGTGCCAGCAGCGCCTGGGACTACCTTATGGGCGAGCAGTACTTC.

This clonotype has a handful of counts. The chain is built from TRBV29-1 and TRBJ2-3, with D perhaps TRBD1 or TRBD2 (5 bases each). The CDR3 has 14 residues. Trimming removed 7 bases at V and 4 bases at J, with 18 bases between. Germline V gene lookup returns CDR1 SQVTM and CDR2 ANQGSEA. The CDR3 DNA is TGCAGCGGTGGGCATGGGACCGGGTCAGATACGCAGTATTTT. Translation: CSGGHGTGSDTQYF.

This clonotype has just a few counts. V usage is TRBV28 and J usage is TRBJ2-5, with TRBD1 as a possible D gene (6 bases). The J call may be wrong; the DNA end is better matched by TRBJ2-7. Germline V lookup: CDR1 MDHEN, CDR2 SYDVKM. CDR3 size: 13 residues. The CDR3 DNA follows: TGTGCCAGCAGTCCCAACAGGGTTAGCGAGCAGTACTTC. Amino acids: CASSPNRVSEQYF.

The CDR3 is CASRPTETGELFF. DNA of the CDR3: TGTGCCAGCAGGCCCACAGAAACCGGGGAGCTGTTTTTT. The gene calls are TRBV7-6 and TRBJ2-2; D is uncertain. CDR1 is SGHVS and CDR2 is FNYEAQ in the germline V gene. CDR3 length: 13 amino acids. V lost 6 bases and J 5 bases, leaving 10 bases between the germline ends.

The chain is built from TRBV6-5 and TRBJ2-3, with 9 bases that match TRBD1. V shed 2 bases and J 8 bases; nucleotides not matched to a gene: 11. This CDR3 contains 16 residues. Germline-derived CDR1 and CDR2 are MNHEY and SVGAGI. The DNA for the CDR3 is TGTGCCAGCAGTTACGATTGGGGACAGGGTGGAGGTACGCAGTATTTT. Translated: CASSYDWGQGGGTQYF.

This clonotype was found once. The V call is TRBV20-1, the J call TRBJ1-2, with D perhaps matching TRBD1 (5 bases). The CDR3 covers 12 residues. V lost 7 bases to trimming and J lost 5 bases, with 14 bases between them. Germline values: CDR1 DFQATT, CDR2 SNEGSKA (reference sequence). CDR3 bases: TGCAGTGGGCTAGGGGACCATTATGGCTACACCTTC. This gives the protein CSGLGDHYGYTF.

This chain connects TRBV12-3 or TRBV12-4 to TRBJ2-7; 8 bases are shared with TRBD1. The ends lost 5 bases at V and 3 bases at J; junction bases unmatched: 6. This CDR3 is built from 14 residues. Written as DNA, the CDR3 is TGTGCCAGCAGTCCGACCGGGACAGGCTACGAGCAGTACTTC. It is translated as CASSPTGTGYEQYF.

This clonotype showed up many times. V is TRBV2 and J is TRBJ1-4; 10 nucleotides line up with TRBD1. The CDR3 extends over 16 amino acids. Germline V gene data show CDR1 as SNHLY and CDR2 as FYNNEI. J gave up 7 bases and V 2 bases, and 7 bases lay outside the gene matches. CDR3 region: CASSELDRGQSEKLFF. DNA of the CDR3: TGTGCCAGCAGTGAACTTGACAGGGGGCAAAGTGAAAAACTGTTTTTT. The full variable domain, its missing parts supplied by reference TRBV2 and TRBJ1-4, is EPEVTQTPSHQVTQMGQEVILRCVPISNHLYFYWYRQILGQKVEFLVSFYNNEISEKSEIFDDQFSVERPDGSNFTLKIRSTKLEDSAMYFCASSELDRGQSEKLFFGSGTQLSVL.

This chain connects TRBV27 to TRBJ2-7; D ambiguous. Trimming left V 6 bases short and J 0 bases short, with 9 bases between. Germline-derived CDR1 and CDR2 are MNHEY and SMNVEV (reference sequence). This CDR3 has 13 residues. This CDR3 is CASSPHSSYEQYF. The CDR3 DNA sequence: TGTGCCAGCAGCCCTCATTCCTCCTACGAGCAGTACTTC.

This rearrangement joins TRBV5-1 to TRBJ2-7; 10 bases align to TRBD2. Losses at the gene ends were 2 bases for V and 2 bases for J; bases not matched to a gene: 7. This CDR3 is 16 amino acids long. Germline lookup yields CDR1 SGHRS and CDR2 YFSETQ. In nucleotides, the CDR3 is TGCGCCAGCAGCTTAAGCCGGACTAGCGGAACCTACGAGCAGTACTTC. Translating it yields CASSLSRTSGTYEQYF.

The J gene is TRBJ2-3, the V gene TRBV5-8, with D unclear. V was pared by 3 bases and J by 8 bases, with 28 bases between. CDR3 length equals 18 residues. Germline CDR1 and CDR2: SGHTS and YDEGEE. CDR3 protein: CASSSSWLLSTLLSTQYF. The CDR3, as DNA: TGTGCCAGCAGCTCTTCGTGGCTTCTGTCTACCTTACTTTCTACGCAGTATTTT.

J is TRBJ2-2 and V is TRBV7-9; D possibly uses TRBD1 or TRBD2 (6 bases each). Trimming took off 5 bases at V and 1 base at J, with 14 bases between the two ends. This CDR3 is 16 amino acids long. Germline V lookup: CDR1 SEHNR, CDR2 FQNEAQ (reference sequence). This chain's CDR3 is CASSPRGAVNTGELFF. Here the CDR3 DNA reads TGTGCCAGCAGCCCAAGGGGGGCCGTGAACACCGGGGAGCTGTTTTTT.

The V gene is TRBV27, the J gene TRBJ1-4, with D possibly TRBD1 on 6 matching bases. The CDR3 totals 14 residues. Trimming shortened V by 6 bases and J by 4 bases, and 12 bases separated the two germline ends. CDR1 is MNHEY and CDR2 is SMNVEV in the germline V gene (reference sequence). The DNA for the CDR3 is TGTGCCAGCAGCCTCAACAGGGATAATGAAAAACTGTTTTTT. Translation gives CASSLNRDNEKLFF.

The rearrangement joins TRBV15 to TRBJ2-1; unclear D gene. The CDR3 sequence is 14 residues long. Looked up from germline, CDR1 is LNHNV and CDR2 is YYDKDF (reference sequence). V was cut by 0 bases and J by 3 bases, with 6 bases left in between. In DNA, the CDR3 is TGTGCCACCAGCAGAGACAACCTCTACAATGAGCAGTTCTTC. Protein product: CATSRDNLYNEQFF.

This chain links TRBV7-2 with TRBJ1-1; D unclear. The germline V gene encodes CDR1 SGHTA and CDR2 FQGNSA. V lost 1 base and J 5 bases, leaving 11 bases between the germline ends. The CDR3 has 14 amino acids. The CDR3 protein is CASSLGVSLTEAFF. The CDR3 coding sequence is TGTGCCAGCAGCTTAGGCGTCAGCTTAACTGAAGCTTTCTTT.

The CDR3 sequence: CASSETVEGHTQYF. As DNA, the CDR3 is TGTGCCAGCAGTGAAACGGTTGAGGGACATACGCAGTATTTT. The V gene is TRBV2, the J gene TRBJ2-3; tentatively, D is TRBD1 or TRBD2 (5 bases each). Looked up from germline, CDR1 is SNHLY and CDR2 is FYNNEI. Trimming removed 2 bases from V and 7 bases from J, with 13 bases in between. This CDR3 has 14 residues. The complete variable domain, with remaining parts taken from reference TRBV2 and TRBJ2-3, reads EPEVTQTPSHQVTQMGQEVILRCVPISNHLYFYWYRQILGQKVEFLVSFYNNEISEKSEIFDDQFSVERPDGSNFTLKIRSTKLEDSAMYFCASSETVEGHTQYFGPGTRLTVL.

This clonotype turned up a few times. The CDR3 protein is CASSRIRSGGAQHF. As DNA, the CDR3 is TGTGCCAGCTCAAGGATAAGGTCCGGTGGTGCCCAGCATTTT. The chain employs TRBV18 and TRBJ1-5; D not resolved. Germline V gene lookup returns CDR1 KGHSH and CDR2 LQKENI. Deletions cut 5 bases from V and 11 bases from J, with 19 bases between. The CDR3 extends over 14 amino acids.

This clonotype was seen a few times. V gene TRBV4-3 combines with J gene TRBJ2-5; unclear D gene. Germline V lookup: CDR1 LGHNA, CDR2 YSLEER. This CDR3 spans 14 amino acids. Trimming stripped 0 bases from V and 2 bases from J, with 7 bases between. The CDR3 here is CASSQEAGQETQYF. The CDR3 DNA sequence: TGCGCCAGCAGCCAAGAGGCCGGACAAGAGACCCAGTACTTC.

CDR3 nucleotide sequence: TGTGCCAGCAGGATGGGCGGGGTCCCAGATACGCAGTATTTT. As protein: CASRMGGVPDTQYF. This sequence joins TRBV12-3 or TRBV12-4 and TRBJ2-3, with D possibly being TRBD2 (6 bases). V lost 6 bases and J 4 bases, leaving 14 bases between the germline ends. This CDR3 has 14 amino acids.

The chain recombines TRBV29-1 with TRBJ1-1; TRBD1 agrees at 9 bases. The ends lost 5 bases at V and 8 bases at J; junction bases unmatched: 12. This CDR3 contains 14 residues. The V gene's germline CDR1 is SQVTM and CDR2 ANQGSEA. This CDR3 is CSVPPTGGFTEAFF. The CDR3 DNA sequence: TGCAGCGTTCCACCGACAGGGGGTTTTACCGAAGCTTTCTTT. Full variable domain (missing parts from reference TRBV29-1 and TRBJ1-1): SAVISQKPSRDICQRGTSLTIQCQVDSQVTMMFWYRQQPGQSLTLIATANQGSEATYESGFVIDKFPISRPNLTFSTLTVSNMSPEDSSIYLCSVPPTGGFTEAFFGQGTRLTVV.

This clonotype was seen ten or more times. The CDR3 DNA is TGCAGCGTTGACACAGATACGCAGTATTTT. Its translation: CSVDTDTQYF. The chain is built from TRBV29-1 and TRBJ2-3; D not certain. CDR1 and CDR2 from the germline V gene are SQVTM and ANQGSEA. Trimming pared 3 bases from V and 2 bases from J, leaving 0 bases between. The CDR3 loop spans 10 amino acids.

The V gene is TRBV12-3 or TRBV12-4, the J gene TRBJ2-1, with D maybe TRBD2 (6 bases). Between the trimmed V and J ends, which lost 7 bases and 7 bases, there was a span of 20 bases. CDR3 length equals 15 residues. The CDR3: CASNSLARDLNEQFF. The CDR3 DNA is TGTGCCAGCAACTCTCTAGCGCGCGACCTTAATGAGCAGTTCTTC.

This sequence joins TRBV9 and TRBJ2-5; TRBD2 agrees at 8 bases. The ends lost 5 bases at V and 11 bases at J; junction bases unmatched: 17. CDR3 length: 15 residues. Germline lookup yields CDR1 SGDLS and CDR2 YYNGEE. This CDR3 reads CASSLAASGGEEQYF. Written as DNA, the CDR3 is TGTGCCAGCAGTCTGGCCGCCAGCGGGGGAGAAGAGCAGTACTTC.

V gene TRBV28 combines with J gene TRBJ1-1, with D unresolved. V was cut by 5 bases and J by 0 bases, with 10 bases left in between. The CDR3 is 14 residues long. Germline V gene lookup returns CDR1 MDHEN and CDR2 SYDVKM. CDR3 nucleotide sequence: TGTGCCAGCAGTCAGGAGCTTATGAACACTGAAGCTTTCTTT. Amino acids: CASSQELMNTEAFF.

As for this clonotype: One junction end does not reproduce the germline sequence, and a read error may be involved. The chain is built from TRBV7-9 and TRBJ1-2, with D unresolved. In germline, CDR1 is SEHNR, CDR2 FQNEAQ (reference sequence). This CDR3 is built from 12 residues. CDR3 bases: TGTGCCAGCAGCTTAGAATTCAGGCCCGTCGCCTTC. Translating it yields CASSLEFRPVAF.

This clonotype showed up just a few times. V gene TRBV12-3 or TRBV12-4 combines with J gene TRBJ2-5, with D perhaps TRBD1 (5 bases). V lost 2 bases, J lost 1 base, and 8 bases lay in between. The CDR3 runs to 14 residues. The CDR3 is CASSLRQPQETQYF. CDR3 in DNA: TGTGCCAGCAGTTTAAGACAGCCCCAAGAGACCCAGTACTTC.

The V gene is TRBV20-1, the J gene TRBJ1-4; no reliable D call. The V gene's germline CDR1 is DFQATT and CDR2 SNEGSKA (reference sequence). Trimming removed 3 bases at V and 7 bases at J, with 15 bases between. CDR3 length: 14 residues. The CDR3 region is CSASPTFLLEKLFF. The CDR3 DNA follows: TGCAGTGCTAGCCCCACATTTCTTCTTGAAAAACTGTTTTTT.